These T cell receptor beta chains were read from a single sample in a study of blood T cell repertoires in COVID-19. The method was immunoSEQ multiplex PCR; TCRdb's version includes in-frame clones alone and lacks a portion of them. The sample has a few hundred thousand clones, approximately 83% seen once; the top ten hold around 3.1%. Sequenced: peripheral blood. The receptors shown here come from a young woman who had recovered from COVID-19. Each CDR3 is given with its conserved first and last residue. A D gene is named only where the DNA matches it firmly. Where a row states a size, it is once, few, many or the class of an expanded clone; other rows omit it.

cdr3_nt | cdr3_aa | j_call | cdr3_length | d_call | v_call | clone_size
TGTGCCAGCAGCCGGACTAGCGGGAACGATGAGCAGTTCTTC | CASSRTSGNDEQFF | TRBJ2-1 | 14 | TRBD2 | TRBV5-4 | -
TGCGCCAGCAGCTTGGTAGTCGGACAGGGGGAGGATGAATACGAGCAGTACTTC | CASSLVVGQGEDEYEQYF | TRBJ2-7 | 18 | TRBD1 | TRBV5-1 | once
TGTGCCAGCAGCAGACGGGACAGTGTATACGAGCAGTACTTC | CASSRRDSVYEQYF | TRBJ2-7 | 14 | TRBD1 | TRBV14 | -
TGTGCCAGCAGACTAGGGTGGTTGGGCAATCAGCCCCAGCATTTT | CASRLGWLGNQPQHF | TRBJ1-5 | 15 | - | TRBV28 | -
TGCGCCAGCAGCTTGGTTAGCGGGAGGGCCCTGGATACGCAGTATTTT | CASSLVSGRALDTQYF | TRBJ2-3 | 16 | TRBD2 | TRBV5-1 | -
TGCGCCAGCAGCGAGGGGCAGGGGAACACCGGGGAGCTGTTTTTT | CASSEGQGNTGELFF | TRBJ2-2 | 15 | - | TRBV10-2 | -
TGTGCCACCAGCAGCCGGGACAGGGGGCGCGAGCAGTACTTC | CATSSRDRGREQYF | TRBJ2-7 | 14 | TRBD1 | TRBV15 | -
TGTGCCAGCAGTTTATCCTCTAGCGGGACCTACGAGCAGTACTTC | CASSLSSSGTYEQYF | TRBJ2-7 | 15 | TRBD2 | TRBV27 | -
TGTGCCAGCCAATTTTCTGCGGAAGCCTACGAGCAGTACTTC | CASQFSAEAYEQYF | TRBJ2-7 | 14 | - | TRBV7-9 | few
TGTGCCAGCAAGGGGGGGAAGGATGGCTACACCTTC | CASKGGKDGYTF | TRBJ1-2 | 12 | - | TRBV11-3 | -
TGTGCCAGTAGTCCACAAAGCCGGGGCACTGAAGCTTTCTTT | CASSPQSRGTEAFF | TRBJ1-1 | 14 | - | TRBV19 | -
TGCAGCGTTGAAGGAGCCGGGACAGGACCCACAGATACGCAGTATTTT | CSVEGAGTGPTDTQYF | TRBJ2-3 | 16 | TRBD1 | TRBV29-1 | -
TGTGCCAGTAGTACGGGACTAGCGGGACTACCCTACGAGCAGTACTTC | CASSTGLAGLPYEQYF | TRBJ2-7 | 16 | TRBD2 | TRBV19 | -
TGTGCCAGCACCAGGGACTCCTCTGGTACGCAGTATTTT | CASTRDSSGTQYF | TRBJ2-3 | 13 | - | TRBV12-3/TRBV12-4 | -
TGTGCCAGCAGCGTGTCTAGCGGGAAAGAGCTCGCAGATACGCAGTATTTT | CASSVSSGKELADTQYF | TRBJ2-3 | 17 | TRBD2 | TRBV9 | -
TGTGCCAGCAGTAGCGGGAGGAACACCGGGGAGCTGTTTTTT | CASSSGRNTGELFF | TRBJ2-2 | 14 | TRBD2 | TRBV6-6 | -
TGTGCCAGCAGTGAAGGGCTCAGGGGTGATTCACCCCTCCACTTT | CASSEGLRGDSPLHF | TRBJ1-6 | 15 | - | TRBV25-1 | -
TGTGCCAGCAGTTTTGAGGGTCAGCCCCAGCATTTT | CASSFEGQPQHF | TRBJ1-5 | 12 | - | TRBV27 | -
TGTGCCAGCAGTGATGGGCTAGCGGGAGTTGATGAGCAGTTCTTC | CASSDGLAGVDEQFF | TRBJ2-1 | 15 | TRBD2 | TRBV2 | -
TGTGCCATCAGTCGTGGGGGAACAGGGCGGGATGAGCAGTTCTTC | CAISRGGTGRDEQFF | TRBJ2-1 | 15 | - | TRBV10-3 | -
TGTGCCAGCAGCCAGGGACAGGGAGTATTCTACGAGCAGTACTTC | CASSQGQGVFYEQYF | TRBJ2-7 | 15 | TRBD1 | TRBV7-7 | -
TGTGCCAGCAGTGAGGGGACTTCTTCGATCTACGAGCAGTACTTC | CASSEGTSSIYEQYF | TRBJ2-7 | 15 | - | TRBV6-1 | -
TGTGCCAGCAGCTTAGGTCTAGCGGGGGAGATCCCGAATACGCAGTATTTT | CASSLGLAGEIPNTQYF | TRBJ2-3 | 17 | TRBD2 | TRBV7-6 | -
TGTGCCAGCAGCCAAGACGCAAAGCCCGGGTATGAGCAGTTCTTC | CASSQDAKPGYEQFF | TRBJ2-1 | 15 | - | TRBV4-2 | -
TGTGCCAGCAGTTTAGAGGGACAGGTCACTGAAGCTTTCTTT | CASSLEGQVTEAFF | TRBJ1-1 | 14 | TRBD1 | TRBV6-5 | -
TGCAGCGTTGTTGTAGTAAGGCTAGCGGGAGGGGACAAAAACATTCAGTACTTC | CSVVVVRLAGGDKNIQYF | TRBJ2-4 | 18 | TRBD2 | TRBV29-1 | -
TGTGCCAGCAGTTTAGCGGGAGGGCTATCCGGGGAGCTGTTTTTT | CASSLAGGLSGELFF | TRBJ2-2 | 15 | TRBD2 | TRBV28 | -
TGTGCCTGGAGCTTTGGACAGGGGCTAAATCAGCCCCAGCATTTT | CAWSFGQGLNQPQHF | TRBJ1-5 | 15 | TRBD1 | TRBV30 | few
TGTGCCAGCAGTTACTTAGCGGGAGGCCACCAAGAGACCCAGTACTTC | CASSYLAGGHQETQYF | TRBJ2-5 | 16 | TRBD2 | TRBV28 | -
TGTGCCAGCAGTCTACACGGGACAGGGGACTACGAGCAGTACTTC | CASSLHGTGDYEQYF | TRBJ2-7 | 15 | TRBD1 | TRBV28 | -
TGTGCCAGCAGCCAGGGGCAGGGGGGAAACACCATATATTTT | CASSQGQGGNTIYF | TRBJ1-3 | 14 | - | TRBV11-2 | -
TGTGCCAGCAGCCCCAGCGGGAGTAGTGCATATACGCAGTATTTT | CASSPSGSSAYTQYF | TRBJ2-3 | 15 | TRBD2 | TRBV9 | -
TGTGCCATTCCACGGAGGAGCTCCTATAATTCACCCCTCCACTTT | CAIPRRSSYNSPLHF | TRBJ1-6 | 15 | - | TRBV19 | -
TGTGCCAGCAGTGGACGGGACAGGAACTCTGGAAACACCATATATTTT | CASSGRDRNSGNTIYF | TRBJ1-3 | 16 | TRBD1 | TRBV6-1 | -
TGCGCCAGCAGTCAACGGGACAGGGTGACTGAAGCTTTCTTT | CASSQRDRVTEAFF | TRBJ1-1 | 14 | TRBD1 | TRBV23-1 | -
TGTGCCAGCGCCCCGGATATTGGAACTAATACGCAGTATTTT | CASAPDIGTNTQYF | TRBJ2-3 | 14 | - | TRBV6-5 | -
TGCGCCAGCAGCCAAGTAGGTCAGGGGGCCGTCGGCGGCACTGAAGCTTTCTTT | CASSQVGQGAVGGTEAFF | TRBJ1-1 | 18 | TRBD1 | TRBV4-1 | -
TGCGCCAGCAGCTTAACAGGGGTTCAAGAGACCCAGTACTTC | CASSLTGVQETQYF | TRBJ2-5 | 14 | TRBD1 | TRBV5-1 | -
TGTGCCAGCAGCCCGGATAACAGGAACACTGAAGCTTTCTTT | CASSPDNRNTEAFF | TRBJ1-1 | 14 | - | TRBV9 | -
TGTGCCAGCAGCTCGGGACTAGCGGGAGCTTGGCAGTACTTC | CASSSGLAGAWQYF | TRBJ2-7 | 14 | TRBD2 | TRBV7-9 | -
TGTGCCTGGGGTAGCGGGGGGGCCTACAATGAGCAGTTCTTC | CAWGSGGAYNEQFF | TRBJ2-1 | 14 | TRBD2 | TRBV30 | -
TGTGCCAGTAGTCCCCTAGCGGGGGTGGATCTTGAGCAGTTCTTC | CASSPLAGVDLEQFF | TRBJ2-1 | 15 | TRBD2 | TRBV19 | once
TGTGCCACCCGCCGACGGACAGGGGAGCTTGACGAGCAGTACTTC | CATRRRTGELDEQYF | TRBJ2-7 | 15 | TRBD1 | TRBV2 | -
TGTGCCACCAGTGGGGCAGGGGCTGAAGCTTTCTTT | CATSGAGAEAFF | TRBJ1-1 | 12 | - | TRBV24-1 | -
TGCAGCGTGGGACATCTGGGGACCGAGCAGTACTTC | CSVGHLGTEQYF | TRBJ2-7 | 12 | - | TRBV29-1 | -
TGTGCCAGTAGTATACCTCGGGGGGGGGCCTACGAGCAGTACTTC | CASSIPRGGAYEQYF | TRBJ2-7 | 15 | TRBD2 | TRBV19 | -